The clone carrying this T cell receptor beta chain occurred once. This sample was included in a study of blood T cell repertoires in COVID-19. Overall study context: The study drew acute and convalescent COVID-19 samples from the United States, Italy and Spain. T cells, B-cell-depleted T cells, or PBMCs provided the cDNA or gDNA that served as material.

The germline V gene encodes CDR1 SGHTA and CDR2 FQGNSA. CDR3 length: 15 residues. V shed 2 bases and J 2 bases; nucleotides not matched to a gene: 5. Source study methods: Reference gene primers were amplified, and this amplification served to estimate nucleated cell counts. Profiled with immunoSEQ multiplex PCR; TCRdb holds only in-frame clones, not every one. The V and J calls and the clone size are those of that table, but D and trimming were determined from the DNA. Of roughly 92,000 clones in the sample, about 89% were seen once. The gene calls are TRBV7-2 and TRBJ2-7; 8 bases map to TRBD1. Input material: peripheral blood. The clonotype comes from a man aged 50-59 years with acute or convalescent COVID-19. The CDR3 sequence: CASSLSQGAPYEQYF. The CDR3 region has the DNA TGTGCCAGCAGCTTAAGCCAGGGGGCCCCCTACGAGCAGTACTTC. The entire variable domain, with the rest obtained from reference TRBV7-2 and TRBJ2-7, is as follows: GAGVSQSPSNKVTEKGKDVELRCDPISGHTALYWYRQSLGQGLEFLIYFQGNSAPDKSGLPSDRFSAERTGGSVSTLTIQRTQQEDSAVYLCASSLSQGAPYEQYFGPGTRLTVT.